Presented here are 9 T cell receptor beta chains from one specimen sequenced in a study of blood T cell repertoires in COVID-19. The repertoire was sequenced with immunoSEQ multiplex PCR; TCRdb's copy has only in-frame clones and lacks some. The table has about 210,000 clones, approximately 80% seen once. Sample: PBMCs or T cells enriched from blood (not recorded which). Every receptor here comes from a middle-aged man who had recovered from COVID-19.

V and J are TRBV4-1 and TRBJ2-7, with TRBD2 identical over 7 bases. The trim removed 4 bases at V and 0 bases at J, leaving 9 bases unmatched. The CDR3 sequence is 16 residues long. Germline V gives CDR1 MGHRA, CDR2 YSYEKL. For the CDR3, the DNA is TGCGCCAGCAGCCGAAGCCCTCTAGCGGACTCCTACGAGCAGTACTTC. Translating gives CASSRSPLADSYEQYF.

V and J are TRBV9 and TRBJ2-7; D perhaps matches TRBD1 (7 bases). The CDR3 contains 16 residues. CDR1 SGDLS and CDR2 YYNGEE come from the germline V gene. Trimming stripped 0 bases from V and 2 bases from J, with 15 bases between. Here the CDR3 reads CASSVGGQGGTYEQYF. The CDR3 DNA follows: TGTGCCAGCAGCGTAGGTGGGCAGGGGGGAACCTACGAGCAGTACTTC.

The genes are TRBV9 and TRBJ1-3; D gene unclear. Trimming pared 4 bases from V and 3 bases from J, leaving 11 bases between. CDR1 SGDLS and CDR2 YYNGEE come from the germline V gene. The length of the CDR3 is 14 residues. The CDR3 DNA is TGTGCCAGCAGCCCGCGATTGGTTGGAAACACCATATATTTT. Encoded protein: CASSPRLVGNTIYF.

The CDR3 loop reads CASRDRGREAYGYTF. CDR3 nucleotide sequence: TGTGCCAGCAGAGACAGGGGGCGCGAGGCCTATGGCTACACCTTC. The chain is built from TRBV6-5 and TRBJ1-2; TRBD1 matches 10 bases. After removal of 6 bases from V and 4 bases from J, the junction contained 8 bases not matched to a gene. Germline assignment: CDR1 MNHEY and CDR2 SVGAGI. The CDR3 sequence is 15 residues long.

This chain joins TRBV11-2 and TRBJ1-1; perhaps TRBD1 as D (6 bases). V lost 6 bases, J lost 4 bases, and 15 bases lay in between. Germline CDR1 SGHAT, CDR2 FQNNGV. The CDR3 loop spans 14 amino acids. The CDR3, as DNA: TGTGCCAGCAGTCCAAGACAGGATCCCACTGAAGCTTTCTTT. Translation: CASSPRQDPTEAFF. The whole variable domain, remainder taken from reference TRBV11-2 and TRBJ1-1, is EAGVAQSPRYKIIEKRQSVAFWCNPISGHATLYWYQQILGQGPKLLIQFQNNGVVDDSQLPKDRFSAERLKGVDSTLKIQPAKLEDSAVYLCASSPRQDPTEAFFGQGTRLTVV.

This clone was detected once. This chain joins TRBV9 and TRBJ2-1, with TRBD2 matching 9 bases. Germline V gene lookup returns CDR1 SGDLS and CDR2 YYNGEE. The CDR3 is 16 amino acids. The V and J ends lost 3 bases and 4 bases, in that order; junction bases with no gene match: 8. The CDR3 region has the DNA TGTGCCAGCAGCGCTAGCGGGGTAGCGGGATACAATGAGCAGTTCTTC. Its protein is CASSASGVAGYNEQFF.

The gene calls are TRBV19 and TRBJ1-6; D gene uncertain. Germline V lookup: CDR1 LNHDA, CDR2 SQIVND (reference sequence). CDR3 length: 16 amino acids. The V gene lost 3 bases and the J gene lost 7 bases, with 16 bases spanning the gap. The CDR3 loop is CASSMIGEGGNSPLHF. CDR3 in DNA: TGTGCCAGTAGTATGATTGGAGAAGGCGGCAATTCACCCCTCCACTTT. The full variable domain, with the rest looked up from reference TRBV19 and TRBJ1-6, is DGGITQSPKYLFRKEGQNVTLSCEQNLNHDAMYWYRQDPGQGLRLIYYSQIVNDFQKGDIAEGYSVSREKKESFPLTVTSAQKNPTAFYLCASSMIGEGGNSPLHFGNGTRLTVT.

Only one count was recorded for this clone. CDR3 nucleotide sequence: TGTGCCAGCAATTCCAACCCGACAGGATCACCCCTCCACTTT. Protein sequence: CASNSNPTGSPLHF. The chain links TRBV7-3 to TRBJ1-6, with D possibly TRBD1 on 6 matching bases. Germline CDR1 and CDR2: SGHTA and FQGTGA. There are 14 residues in the CDR3. The V end was cut by 7 bases, the J end by 10 bases, with 17 bases between.

This clone was counted a single time. The V and J genes are TRBV9 and TRBJ2-1; perhaps TRBD1 as D (6 bases). There are 13 residues in the CDR3. V lost 2 bases and J 9 bases, leaving 12 bases between the germline ends. Germline loops: CDR1 SGDLS, CDR2 YYNGEE. The DNA of the CDR3 is TGTGCCAGCAGCGTCCAGGGGAACGGTGAGCAGTTCTTC. It yields the protein CASSVQGNGEQFF.